Sequencing of this T cell receptor beta chain was carried out in a study of shared clonotypes between healthy human individuals. Ten immunoSEQ deep assay plates were used to sequence unsorted PBMC DNA. The assay was immunoSEQ multiplex PCR, and TCRdb's table has in-frame clones only and misses some. The table has about 480,000 clones, about three quarters seen once. Sequencing was carried out using PBMCs. The sequence derives from a woman in her 40s in good health. Some clones in this sample may be carry-over from other donors' samples.

Here the CDR3 reads CASSPSLLRKMNTEAFF. The CDR3 nucleotides are TGTGCCAGCAGCCCAAGCCTCTTACGAAAGATGAACACTGAAGCTTTCTTT. The chain links TRBV14 to TRBJ1-1; D is unresolved. V was clipped by 4 bases and J by 0 bases, with 18 bases between them. Germline V CDR1 and CDR2: SGHDN, FVKESK. The CDR3 runs 17 residues.